The clone carrying this T cell receptor (beta chain) has just a few counts. The data originate from a study of identical twins. Germline CDR1 reads LGHNT; CDR2 reads FRNRAP. The CDR3 sequence is 15 residues long. The trim removed 0 bases at V and 9 bases at J, leaving 2 bases unmatched. TCRdb itself ran the 5' RACE reads through MiXCR, one entry per CDR3 protein. The sample lists roughly 690,000 distinct CDR3 sequences; approximately 21% were seen once. These data were also filed under a second study, of T cells expressing NK-cell markers.

The chain recombines TRBV12-5 with TRBJ1-6, with TRBD1 matching over 10 bases. This TCR derives from a woman younger than 35 in good health. The sequencing input was PBMCs. This CDR3 reads CASGLVGQGISPLHF. In DNA, the CDR3 is TGTGCTAGTGGTTTGGTGGGACAGGGGATTTCACCCCTCCACTTT.